Following are 9 T cell receptor beta chains from one sample sequenced in a study of cytomegalovirus exposure and HLA in healthy donors. Only in-frame clones appear in the TCRdb table, and some are missing; sequencing was by immunoSEQ multiplex PCR. The sample contains roughly 180,000 clones, about 80% of which appear only once. The material sequenced was PBMCs. These receptor sequences come from a man younger than 30 in good health and CMV-seropositive.

This clone was seen only a few times. The V gene is TRBV28, the J gene TRBJ1-2, with D perhaps matching TRBD1 (6 bases). There are 17 residues in the CDR3. Germline values: CDR1 MDHEN, CDR2 SYDVKM. Trimming cost V 10 bases and J 0 bases, with 24 bases left between them. CDR3 DNA: TGTGCCACGAAAGACAGGATTCCCACTCAGGCTAACTATGGCTACACCTTC. This translates into CATKDRIPTQANYGYTF.

This sequence joins TRBV7-2 and TRBJ1-2; D possibly corresponds to TRBD1 (5 bases). The CDR3 consists of 14 residues. V was pared by 4 bases and J by 2 bases, with 11 bases between. CDR1 is SGHTA and CDR2 is FQGNSA in the germline V gene. CDR3 in DNA: TGTGCCAGCAGCTCCGGGGGTTCCAACTATGGCTACACCTTC. Encoded protein: CASSSGGSNYGYTF.

The chain links TRBV28 to TRBJ2-5; TRBD2 matches at 8 bases. CDR1 and CDR2 from the germline V gene are MDHEN and SYDVKM. The junction had 7 bases not matched to a gene; V was cut back by 2 bases and J by 2 bases. This CDR3 is 16 amino acids long. The chain's CDR3 is CASSLEGLVGQETQYF. The DNA for the CDR3 is TGTGCCAGCAGTTTAGAGGGACTAGTAGGTCAAGAGACCCAGTACTTC.

V gene TRBV30 combines with J gene TRBJ1-1; D perhaps matches TRBD1 (5 bases). The CDR3 spans 18 residues. Trimming stripped 1 base from V and 4 bases from J, with 25 bases between. Germline V lookup: CDR1 GTSNPN, CDR2 SVGIG (reference sequence). CDR3 sequence (DNA): TGTGCCTGGAGTGACGTCAGTATTTGGGGGAGGGAGGGCACTGAAGCTTTCTTT. Translated, it gives CAWSDVSIWGREGTEAFF.

The V and J genes are TRBV7-8 and TRBJ2-7, with TRBD2 matching 10 bases. Trimming took 2 bases from V and 2 from J; bases not matched to a gene: 9. Germline loops: CDR1 SGHVS, CDR2 FQNEAQ. The CDR3 is 17 residues long. The CDR3 reads CASSLRTGTSVAYEQYF. The CDR3, as DNA: TGTGCCAGCAGCTTAAGAACCGGGACTAGCGTCGCCTACGAGCAGTACTTC.

The rearrangement joins TRBV27 to TRBJ2-2; no definite D call. The CDR3 is 14 amino acids. The germline V and J ends were trimmed by 3 bases and 2 bases, with 7 bases remaining between them. Germline CDR1 and CDR2: MNHEY and SMNVEV (reference sequence). CDR3 sequence (DNA): TGTGCCAGCAGTTTGTCCTTTAACACCGGGGAGCTGTTTTTT. Protein: CASSLSFNTGELFF.

The gene calls are TRBV4-3 and TRBJ2-1, with D maybe TRBD1 (6 bases). CDR1 is LGHNA, CDR2 YSLEER, per germline. With 1 base removed from V and 1 base from J, the gap between germline ends came to 8 bases. This CDR3 has 15 residues. CDR3 protein: CASSQGTASYNEQFF. CDR3 nucleotide sequence: TGCGCCAGCAGCCAAGGGACAGCGTCCTACAATGAGCAGTTCTTC.

The chain is built from TRBV19 and TRBJ1-1; D might be TRBD1 (5 bases). CDR1 is LNHDA and CDR2 is SQIVND in the germline V gene (reference sequence). V was clipped by 3 bases and J by 4 bases, with 9 bases between them. The CDR3 loop spans 13 amino acids. CDR3 in amino acids: CASSIRGSTEAFF. The CDR3 DNA is TGTGCCAGTAGTATCCGGGGGAGCACTGAAGCTTTCTTT.

The chain uses TRBV5-6 and TRBJ2-3, with 11 bases fitting TRBD2. The CDR3 runs to 15 residues. With V trimmed by 2 bases and J by 3 bases, 2 bases remained unmatched. The germline V gene has CDR1 SGHDT and CDR2 YYEEEE. DNA of the CDR3: TGTGCCAGCAGCTTAAGGACTAGCGGGACAGATACGCAGTATTTT. Its translation is CASSLRTSGTDTQYF.